The 18 T cell receptor beta chains below come from one sample, sequenced in a study of T cell changes during pregnancy in multiple sclerosis. Sequencing used immunoSEQ multiplex PCR; TCRdb keeps in-frame clones, though not all of them. The sample lists around 60,000 clones, around nine tenths seen once, with 2.5% to 3.5% in the top ten. Sample: peripheral blood, taken in the third trimester of pregnancy. The receptors here all came from a female donor in good health, enrolled as a control in a pregnancy study.

This clone has just one count. The rearrangement joins TRBV18 to TRBJ2-2; a weak D match, TRBD2 (6 bases). This CDR3 has 14 amino acids. Germline V gives CDR1 KGHSH, CDR2 LQKENI. Trimming removed 3 bases from V and 1 base from J, with 6 bases in between. The CDR3 loop reads CASSPGGNTGELFF. The CDR3 DNA is TGTGCCAGCTCACCGGGAGGGAACACCGGGGAGCTGTTTTTT.

This clone was observed a single time. The chain employs TRBV6-5 and TRBJ1-2, with 10 positions matching TRBD1. CDR1 and CDR2 from the germline V gene are MNHEY and SVGAGI. V shed 4 bases and J 7 bases; nucleotides not matched to a gene: 6. The CDR3 covers 14 residues. The CDR3 nucleotides are TGTGCCAGCAGTTGGGGACAGGGGCAAGGTGGCTACACCTTC. Translated: CASSWGQGQGGYTF.

This rearrangement joins TRBV28 to TRBJ1-5; 7 nucleotides align to TRBD1. CDR1 and CDR2 (germline): MDHEN, SYDVKM. The CDR3 sequence is 14 residues long. The J segment lost 6 bases and the V segment lost 6 bases, leaving 8 bases of the junction unmatched. The CDR3 DNA reads TGTGCCAGCAGGCTGACAGGGTATGTTCAGCCCCAGCATTTT. Protein product: CASRLTGYVQPQHF.

A single count supports this clone. The V gene is TRBV6-6, the J gene TRBJ1-6, with TRBD1 matching over 10 bases. Unmatched junction bases numbered 5, after V lost 6 bases and J lost 6 bases. The V gene's germline CDR1 is MNHNY and CDR2 SVGAGI (reference sequence). The CDR3 length is 15 residues. CDR3 DNA sequence: TGTGCCAGCAGGACTGGGACAGGGGCTAATTCACCCCTCCACTTT. As protein: CASRTGTGANSPLHF.

The chain links TRBV15 to TRBJ1-2; 8 bases are a match to TRBD1. With 7 bases clipped from V and 4 bases from J, the junction kept 8 bases outside the gene matches. CDR1 and CDR2 (germline): LNHNV, YYDKDF (reference sequence). The CDR3 loop spans 14 amino acids. The CDR3 sequence is CATNPTGDGYGYTF. The CDR3 DNA sequence: TGTGCCACCAACCCGACAGGGGACGGCTATGGCTACACCTTC.

The rearrangement joins TRBV11-2 to TRBJ2-5; the match to TRBD2 covers 7 bases. This CDR3 has 17 amino acids. Trimming cost V 2 bases and J 5 bases; bases outside gene matches: 14. Germline loops: CDR1 SGHAT, CDR2 FQNNGV. The CDR3: CASSLQFLGEGLETQYF. The DNA for the CDR3 is TGTGCCAGCAGCTTACAATTCCTTGGGGAGGGCCTGGAGACCCAGTACTTC.

J is TRBJ2-1 and V is TRBV5-4, with TRBD2 identical over 8 bases. This CDR3 is 16 amino acids long. The germline V gene has CDR1 SGHNT and CDR2 YYREEE (reference sequence). V trimming: 0 bases; J trimming: 2 bases; junction bases outside the gene matches: 4. Here the CDR3 reads CASSLDSAGAYNEQFF. In nucleotides, the CDR3 is TGTGCCAGCAGCTTGGATTCAGCGGGAGCCTACAATGAGCAGTTCTTC.

The chain has TRBV7-8 and TRBJ1-2; a weak D match, TRBD1 (5 bases). Per the germline V gene, CDR1 is SGHVS and CDR2 is FQNEAQ. The CDR3 length is 12 residues. The CDR3 loop is CAAGGAGYGYTF. CDR3 in DNA: TGTGCAGCGGGCGGGGCGGGCTATGGCTACACCTTC. The full variable domain, rest sourced from reference TRBV7-8 and TRBJ1-2, is GAGVSQSPRYKVAKRGQDVALRCDPISGHVSLFWYQQALGQGPEFLTYFQNEAQLDKSGLPSDRFFAERPEGSVSTLKIQRTQQEDSAVYLCAAGGAGYGYTFGSGTRLTVV.

This chain uses TRBV4-3 with TRBJ1-5; tentative D call: TRBD1 (5 bases). Germline CDR1 is LGHNA and CDR2 is YSLEER. The germline V and J ends were trimmed by 3 bases and 5 bases, with 23 bases remaining between them. The CDR3 contains 18 residues. The CDR3 protein is CASSQRQPCSLGDQPQHF. CDR3 DNA: TGCGCCAGCAGCCAGAGACAGCCCTGTTCTCTTGGGGATCAGCCCCAGCATTTT.

The genes are TRBV28 and TRBJ1-1; D may be TRBD1 (5 bases). Germline CDR1 and CDR2: MDHEN and SYDVKM. The CDR3 has 16 amino acids. The germline V and J ends were trimmed by 5 bases and 0 bases, with 16 bases remaining between them. DNA for the CDR3: TGTGCCAGCAGTCCCTCTTGGGGGGAGATGAACACTGAAGCTTTCTTT. Translation: CASSPSWGEMNTEAFF.

The V gene is TRBV7-2, the J gene TRBJ1-4; D is ambiguous. Trimming shortened V by 1 base and J by 8 bases, and 14 bases separated the two germline ends. Per germline, CDR1 SGHTA and CDR2 FQGNSA. This CDR3 has 15 residues. As DNA, the CDR3 is TGTGCCAGCAGCTTAGGGTTCGTGCGGAACGAAAAACTGTTTTTT. Its translation: CASSLGFVRNEKLFF. The entire variable domain, with the rest obtained from reference TRBV7-2 and TRBJ1-4, is as follows: GAGVSQSPSNKVTEKGKDVELRCDPISGHTALYWYRQSLGQGLEFLIYFQGNSAPDKSGLPSDRFSAERTGGSVSTLTIQRTQQEDSAVYLCASSLGFVRNEKLFFGSGTQLSVL.

This chain uses TRBV5-5 with TRBJ2-5; D possibly corresponds to TRBD1 (6 bases). The CDR3 has 16 amino acids. V was cut by 1 base and J by 4 bases, with 17 bases left in between. Germline V gene data show CDR1 as SGHKS and CDR2 as YYEKEE (reference sequence). CDR3 region: CASSLRKQGNAETQYF. The CDR3 DNA sequence: TGTGCCAGCAGCTTGCGAAAACAGGGCAATGCAGAGACCCAGTACTTC. Variable domain in full (rest from reference TRBV5-5 and TRBJ2-5): DAGVTQSPTHLIKTRGQQVTLRCSPISGHKSVSWYQQVLGQGPQFIFQYYEKEERGRGNFPDRFSARQFPNYSSELNVNALLLGDSALYLCASSLRKQGNAETQYFGPGTRLLVL.

The chain combines TRBV10-3 with TRBJ2-3; 9 nucleotides match TRBD2. This CDR3 region has 15 residues. The trim removed 3 bases at V and 2 bases at J, leaving 3 bases unmatched. Per the germline V gene, CDR1 is ENHRY and CDR2 is SYGVKD. CDR3 in amino acids: CAISEGGRATDTQYF. The CDR3 coding sequence is TGTGCCATCAGTGAAGGCGGGAGGGCCACAGATACGCAGTATTTT.

The chain uses TRBV4-3 and TRBJ2-2; D unclear. The V end lost 0 bases, the J end lost 2 bases, and 7 bases lay between the germline ends. Germline-derived CDR1 and CDR2 are LGHNA and YSLEER. This CDR3 is 15 amino acids long. Written as DNA, the CDR3 is TGCGCCAGCAGCCAAGAAACTGATAACACCGGGGAGCTGTTTTTT. Amino acid sequence: CASSQETDNTGELFF.

CDR3 sequence reads: CAWSRGRDRVFYEQYF. CDR3 sequence (DNA): TGTGCCTGGAGCCGTGGCCGGGACAGGGTTTTTTACGAGCAGTACTTC. The chain uses TRBV30 and TRBJ2-7; TRBD1 matches 9 bases. Looked up from germline, CDR1 is GTSNPN and CDR2 is SVGIG (reference sequence). J gave up 4 bases and V 3 bases, and 13 bases lay outside the gene matches. This CDR3 has 16 amino acids.

The J gene is TRBJ1-2, the V gene TRBV7-9; the D gene is possibly TRBD1 (6 bases). This CDR3 spans 16 amino acids. Germline V lookup: CDR1 SEHNR, CDR2 FQNEAQ (reference sequence). The V and J ends lost 5 bases and 0 bases respectively, with 16 bases between them. The CDR3 reads CASSPETGTTNYGYTF. Here the CDR3 DNA reads TGTGCCAGCAGCCCAGAGACAGGTACAACTAACTATGGCTACACCTTC.

This chain connects TRBV29-1 to TRBJ2-3; 9 nucleotides agree with TRBD2. Unmatched junction bases numbered 5, after V lost 1 base and J lost 6 bases. There are 14 residues in the CDR3. Per germline, CDR1 SQVTM and CDR2 ANQGSEA. In nucleotides, the CDR3 is TGCAGCGTTGAAGTCCCTAGCGGGGTCGATACGCAGTATTTT. Protein sequence: CSVEVPSGVDTQYF.

This chain joins TRBV10-1 and TRBJ2-2; D gene ambiguous. Trimming cost V 3 bases and J 3 bases, with 11 bases left between them. The CDR3 has 15 residues. From germline, CDR1 is WNHNN and CDR2 SYGVQD (reference sequence). The CDR3 sequence is CASSDGNLDTGELFF. CDR3 DNA: TGCGCCAGCAGTGACGGTAACCTGGACACCGGGGAGCTGTTTTTT.